This T cell receptor beta chain was recorded in a study of T cells in Graves' hyperthyroidism and ophthalmopathy. Study-wide results and limits: Ophthalmopathy, as predicted by the model, came a median about seven months after the prediction. Clonotypes that were expanded in thyroid above 0.001 mostly appeared in blood too.

Exclusion of patients followed from uncontrolled infection, other autoimmune disease, pregnancy or lactation. It was RNA transcripts that yielded the amplified TCR beta CDR3 regions. RT-PCR in the first round (using the HTBI primer set) targeted the TCR CDR3. TCRdb re-analysed the multiplex PCR reads in MiXCR, keeping a single row per CDR3 protein. The sample has some 370,000 distinct CDR3 sequences; about an eighth are singletons. With 4 bases removed from V and 10 bases from J, the gap between germline ends came to 15 bases. Per the germline V gene, CDR1 is SGHRS and CDR2 is YFSETQ. The CDR3 is 13 residues long. A remark on this clonotype: What it recognizes is unknown.

V gene TRBV5-1 combines with J gene TRBJ2-1; possible D gene TRBD1, 5 bases. This sequence was found in a man aged 45-60 years with Graves' ophthalmopathy. Sequencing used blood. CDR3 in amino acids: CASSPGSKGEQFF. Written as DNA, the CDR3 is TGCGCCAGCAGCCCAGGGTCGAAGGGGGAGCAGTTCTTC.